Shown below are 28 T cell receptor beta chains from a single sample sequenced in a study of T cell clonality in common variable immunodeficiency. The table came from immunoSEQ multiplex PCR; TCRdb's copy has only in-frame clones and leaves some out. This sample includes roughly 30,000 clones with no singletons; its ten biggest clones take up 3.2%. General study results and limits: Common variable immunodeficiency TCR beta sequences reportedly had fewer deletions and N-nucleotide insertions.

The antigens for these receptors are not known. Sequencing used peripheral blood mononuclear cells. These receptors all come from a human donor with common variable immunodeficiency.

As regards this clone: The sample has other DNA sequences that encode this CDR3 too. The part of the CDR3 DNA that was read is TGTGCCAGTAGTGTCTTGGGACAGGGGCGAGGGCAGCCC. Its protein is CASSVLGQGRGQP. The CDR3 reads in full as CASSVLGQGRGQPQHF. The genes are TRBV19 and TRBJ1-5, with 10 bases aligning to TRBD1. The read ends 3 residues early relative to the CDR3; the germline J gene fills the gap. The CDR3 has 16 residues. The J segment lost 7 bases and the V segment lost 5 bases, leaving 11 bases of the junction unmatched. CDR1 is LNHDA and CDR2 is SQIVND in the germline V gene (reference sequence).

This clone appeared many times. The CDR3 end falls 3 residues outside the read, so it is completed with the germline J gene. The chain combines TRBV19 with TRBJ1-1, with a weak D call TRBD1 (6 bases). The CDR3 is 12 residues long. Germline-derived CDR1 and CDR2 are LNHDA and SQIVND (reference sequence). The ends were cut back, 11 bases at V and 0 bases at J, with 10 bases in the middle. The CDR3: CASGQLNTEAFF. The covered CDR3 bases are TGTGCCTCCGGACAGTTGAACACTGAA.

This clone was seen at least ten times. Coverage ceases 3 residues before the CDR3 finishes, and the germline J gene fills in the end. V usage is TRBV2 and J usage is TRBJ1-1; possible D gene TRBD1, 5 bases. The CDR3 loop spans 19 amino acids. Per germline, CDR1 SNHLY and CDR2 FYNNEI. Trimming took 7 bases from V and 0 from J, leaving 27 bases between them. CDR3 protein: CASTGNAGGVNIMNTEAFF. The CDR3 bases that were read are TGTGCCAGCACCGGAAATGCCGGGGGAGTAAACATCATGAACACTGAA. The whole variable domain, filled in from reference TRBV2 and TRBJ1-1, reads EPEVTQTPSHQVTQMGQEVILRCVPISNHLYFYWYRQILGQKVEFLVSFYNNEISEKSEIFDDQFSVERPDGSNFTLKIRSTKLEDSAMYFCASTGNAGGVNIMNTEAFFGQGTRLTVV.

This clone was counted many times. Read data end 3 residues before the CDR3 end; the end is taken from the germline J gene. The chain uses TRBV6-2 or TRBV6-3 and TRBJ1-1, with D possibly being TRBD1 (5 bases). Deletions cut 5 bases from V and 0 bases from J, with 19 bases between. Germline CDR1 reads MNHEY; CDR2 reads SVGEGT. The CDR3 loop spans 17 amino acids. The part of the CDR3 DNA that was read is TGTGCCAGCAGTCTACCGCGGTACGGGGGATTGAACACTGAA. This codes for CASSLPRYGGLNTE. The entire CDR3 protein is CASSLPRYGGLNTEAFF.

At least ten counts were recorded for this clone. The CDR3 end falls 3 residues outside the read, so it is completed with the germline J gene. The V gene is TRBV24-1, the J gene TRBJ2-2; 7 nucleotides line up with TRBD2. CDR3 length: 12 residues. Per germline, CDR1 KGHDR and CDR2 SFDVKD. The junction had 1 base not matched to a gene; V was cut back by 7 bases and J by 6 bases. The CDR3 DNA, read in part, is TGTGCCACCAGACGGGGGGCCGGGGAG. Translating it yields CATRRGAGE. The whole CDR3 protein is CATRRGAGELFF.

In this sample, this clone turned up many times. The CDR3 end lies 3 residues beyond the end of the read and is filled in from the germline J gene. The genes are TRBV19 and TRBJ2-7, with D unclear. CDR3 size: 12 residues. The germline CDR1 and CDR2 sequences are LNHDA and SQIVND (reference sequence). The V and J ends lost 6 bases and 3 bases respectively, with 9 bases between them. CDR3 region: CASSASIYEQYF. CDR3 DNA, as far as it was read: TGTGCCAGTAGCGCGAGTATCTACGAG.

This clone was detected ten times or more. From the germline J gene comes the end of the CDR3, since the read stops 3 residues before it. V and J are TRBV27 and TRBJ2-1, with 13 bases that match TRBD2. The junction had 3 bases not matched to a gene; V was cut back by 4 bases and J by 0 bases. This CDR3 region has 17 residues. CDR1 and CDR2 from the germline V gene are MNHEY and SMNVEV (reference sequence). CDR3 sequence reads: CASSWGLAGFSYNEQFF. The sequenced part of the CDR3 DNA is TGTGCCAGCAGTTGGGGACTAGCGGGATTCTCCTACAATGAG.

This clone was detected ten times or more. The read is 3 residues too short to cover the CDR3 end, so that end is filled in from the germline J gene. This chain joins TRBV10-3 and TRBJ1-5; 7 bases are a match to TRBD1. V shed 10 bases, J shed 4 bases, and the junction held 10 bases outside the gene matches. The CDR3 is 14 amino acids. Germline values: CDR1 ENHRY, CDR2 SYGVKD. The sequenced part of the CDR3 DNA is TGTGCCACCGGAGCGGACAGGCCAAATCAGCCC. Translated: CATGADRPNQP. The complete CDR3 reads CATGADRPNQPQHF.

The sample holds many counts of this clone. The read falls 3 residues short of the CDR3 end, and the missing part is taken from the germline J gene. The chain carries TRBV13 and TRBJ2-1; D not certain. There are 13 residues in the CDR3. V was trimmed by 3 bases and J by 6 bases, leaving 9 bases between them. Germline V gene data show CDR1 as PRHDT and CDR2 as FYEKMQ (reference sequence). The DNA read from the CDR3 is TGTGCCAGCAGCTTTCAAGGCCCCAATGAG. This gives the protein CASSFQGPNE. The whole CDR3 is CASSFQGPNEQFF.

This clone was counted many times. The read halts 3 residues ahead of the CDR3 end, with the missing end drawn from the germline J gene. V and J are TRBV18 and TRBJ1-1; perhaps TRBD1 as D (6 bases). Trimming took off 3 bases at V and 2 bases at J, with 13 bases between the two ends. CDR3 length: 15 amino acids. Germline V gene lookup returns CDR1 KGHSH and CDR2 LQKENI. The CDR3 loop reads CASSPFSTGNTEAFF. The DNA read from the CDR3 is TGTGCCAGCTCACCGTTTTCGACAGGTAACACTGAA.

This clone was counted a few times. The read falls 3 residues short of the CDR3 end, and the missing part is taken from the germline J gene. V usage is TRBV2 and J usage is TRBJ2-7; TRBD2 matches 11 bases. The V gene's germline CDR1 is SNHLY and CDR2 FYNNEI. CDR3 size: 15 residues. Trimming removed 3 bases from V and 2 bases from J; junction bases left unmatched: 3. CDR3 region: CASSDDSGRAYEQYF. CDR3 bases read: TGTGCCAGCAGTGATGATAGCGGGAGGGCCTACGAG.

In its sample, this clone was seen many times. Read coverage stops 3 residues before the CDR3 terminus; the germline J gene supplies the remainder. The rearrangement links TRBV19 to TRBJ1-1, with 9 positions matching TRBD1. CDR1 LNHDA and CDR2 SQIVND come from the germline V gene (reference sequence). This CDR3 contains 16 residues. Trimming cost V 7 bases and J 0 bases; bases outside gene matches: 9. The CDR3 sequence is CASIPGQGRVNTEAFF. The CDR3 bases that were read are TGTGCCAGTATTCCGGGACAGGGAAGGGTGAACACTGAA.

The sample holds many counts of this clone. The read ends 3 residues before the CDR3 terminus; that terminus is restored from the germline J gene. The genes are TRBV4-2 and TRBJ1-1, with TRBD1 matching over 10 bases. The CDR3 runs to 15 residues. The ends lost 4 bases at V and 1 base at J; junction bases unmatched: 3. Germline V lookup: CDR1 LGHNA, CDR2 YNFKEQ. CDR3 region: CASSLDRGRNTEAFF. CDR3 bases read: TGTGCCAGCAGCCTAGACAGGGGGCGGAACACTGAA.

Details on this clone: Coverage ceases 3 residues before the CDR3 finishes, and the germline J gene fills in the end. The V and J genes are TRBV7-8 and TRBJ2-7; perhaps TRBD1 as D (5 bases). Germline V CDR1 and CDR2: SGHVS, FQNEAQ. The CDR3 extends over 13 amino acids. The V end was cut by 0 bases, the J end by 4 bases, with 7 bases between. The DNA read from the CDR3 is TGTGCCAGCAGCTTAGCGAAGGGGTACGAG. The encoded protein is CASSLAKGYE. The entire CDR3 is CASSLAKGYEQYF.

This clone was observed at least ten times. The read terminates 3 residues before the CDR3 end, so the remaining end is supplied by the germline J gene. The chain links TRBV5-5 to TRBJ1-4; TRBD1 agrees at 8 bases. The J segment lost 8 bases and the V segment lost 4 bases, leaving 10 bases of the junction unmatched. CDR3 length equals 15 residues. Germline CDR1 reads SGHKS; CDR2 reads YYEKEE (reference sequence). The CDR3 spells CASSHGQGLREKLFF. CDR3 bases read: TGTGCCAGCAGCCATGGACAGGGATTACGGGAAAAA.

This clone was counted at least ten times. The sequenced fragment ends 3 residues before the CDR3 boundary, so the rest is inferred from the germline J gene. The chain joins TRBV19 to TRBJ2-2; 9 nucleotides line up with TRBD2. With V trimmed by 2 bases and J by 6 bases, 10 bases remained unmatched. The CDR3 sequence is 17 residues long. Germline V lookup: CDR1 LNHDA, CDR2 SQIVND (reference sequence). The CDR3 protein is CASSITPGTSFAGELFF. The CDR3 bases that were read are TGTGCCAGTAGTATAACTCCCGGGACTAGCTTCGCCGGGGAG.

This clone was picked up a small number of times. The CDR3 goes on 3 residues after the read ends, and that part is filled in from the germline J gene. The chain combines TRBV5-1 with TRBJ2-7, with D perhaps matching TRBD2 (5 bases). The CDR3 consists of 14 residues. The germline V gene encodes CDR1 SGHRS and CDR2 YFSETQ. The V end was cut by 0 bases, the J end by 1 base, with 8 bases between. CDR3 bases read: TGCGCCAGCAGCTTGGAGGCGGGTTCCTACGAG. Translated: CASSLEAGSYE. The full-length CDR3 reads as CASSLEAGSYEQYF.

Worth noting for this clone: The read terminates 3 residues ahead of where the CDR3 ends, so the germline J gene completes it. The chain links TRBV11-3 to TRBJ2-1; tentatively, D is TRBD2 (6 bases). V lost 5 bases and J 4 bases, leaving 12 bases between the germline ends. Germline CDR1 is SGHNT and CDR2 is YENEEA. This CDR3 spans 14 amino acids. The sequenced part of the CDR3 DNA is TGTGCCAGCAGCCCCCGGGCGGGGTACAATGAG. Translating it yields CASSPRAGYNE. The CDR3 reads in full as CASSPRAGYNEQFF. Filled out from reference TRBV11-3 and TRBJ2-1, the complete variable domain reads EAGVVQSPRYKIIEKKQPVAFWCNPISGHNTLYWYLQNLGQGPELLIRYENEEAVDDSQLPKDRFSAERLKGVDSTLKIQPAELGDSAVYLCASSPRAGYNEQFFGPGTRLTVL.

There are many counts of this clone. The read is 3 residues too short to cover the CDR3 end, so that end is filled in from the germline J gene. The chain employs TRBV7-2 and TRBJ2-1; TRBD2 matches at 9 bases. With V trimmed by 2 bases and J by 9 bases, 5 bases remained unmatched. The CDR3 totals 14 residues. CDR1 and CDR2 from the germline V gene are SGHTA and FQGNSA. CDR3 DNA, as far as it was read: TGTGCCAGCAGCTTACCTAGCGGGATAACTGAG. Translated: CASSLPSGITE. The whole CDR3 protein reads CASSLPSGITEQFF. Combining the CDR3 with reference TRBV7-2 and TRBJ2-1 gives the whole variable domain GAGVSQSPSNKVTEKGKDVELRCDPISGHTALYWYRQSLGQGLEFLIYFQGNSAPDKSGLPSDRFSAERTGGSVSTLTIQRTQQEDSAVYLCASSLPSGITEQFFGPGTRLTVL.

At least ten counts were recorded for this clone. From the germline J gene comes the end of the CDR3, since the read stops 3 residues before it. This sequence joins TRBV2 and TRBJ1-1; 7 positions agree with TRBD1. This CDR3 is built from 12 residues. The V gene's germline CDR1 is SNHLY and CDR2 FYNNEI. V shed 9 bases and J 3 bases; nucleotides not matched to a gene: 4. CDR3 protein: CARTGVDTEAFF. The CDR3 bases that were read are TGTGCCAGAACAGGGGTAGACACTGAA. The full variable domain, rest sourced from reference TRBV2 and TRBJ1-1, is EPEVTQTPSHQVTQMGQEVILRCVPISNHLYFYWYRQILGQKVEFLVSFYNNEISEKSEIFDDQFSVERPDGSNFTLKIRSTKLEDSAMYFCARTGVDTEAFFGQGTRLTVV.

This clone showed up many times. The read ends 3 residues before the CDR3 terminus; that terminus is restored from the germline J gene. This chain joins TRBV19 and TRBJ1-5, with 7 nucleotides matching TRBD1. CDR3 length: 17 residues. V shed 2 bases, J shed 4 bases, and the junction held 11 bases outside the gene matches. CDR1 and CDR2 (germline): LNHDA, SQIVND (reference sequence). The CDR3 loop reads CASSIFLRTGSNQPQHF. Incomplete CDR3 DNA: TGTGCCAGTAGTATATTCCTCCGGACAGGATCTAATCAGCCC.

This clone is medium-sized within its sample. The CDR3 is CSAKQGGGTDTQYF. The CDR3 DNA, read in part, is TGCAGTGCTAAACAGGGAGGGGGCACAGATACG. The chain couples TRBV20-1 to TRBJ2-3; D is possibly TRBD2 (7 bases). The read terminates 3 residues ahead of where the CDR3 ends, so the germline J gene completes it. V dropped 4 bases and J dropped 1 base, with 12 bases sitting between them. The CDR3 spans 14 residues. The V gene's germline CDR1 is DFQATT and CDR2 SNEGSKA (reference sequence).

This clone showed up just a few times. From the germline J gene comes the end of the CDR3, since the read stops 3 residues before it. The rearrangement uses TRBV5-1 and TRBJ2-3; 11 nucleotides agree with TRBD2. CDR3 length: 16 amino acids. With V trimmed by 3 bases and J by 1 base, 4 bases remained unmatched. Germline-derived CDR1 and CDR2 are SGHRS and YFSETQ. The chain's CDR3 is CASSSQGLAGTDTQYF. CDR3 DNA, as far as it was read: TGCGCCAGCAGCTCGCAGGGACTAGCGGGCACAGATACG.

There are a few counts of this clone. The DNA read from the CDR3 is TGCAGTGCGGAAGCCTTTATCTACCCGACTAGCACAGATACG. It specifies CSAEAFIYPTSTDT. The full-length CDR3 reads as CSAEAFIYPTSTDTQYF. The chain carries TRBV20-1 and TRBJ2-3; D is unclear. The read finishes 3 residues shy of the CDR3 end, and the germline J gene is used to complete it. Germline V lookup: CDR1 DFQATT, CDR2 SNEGSKA (reference sequence). The V gene lost 6 bases and the J gene lost 0 bases, with 22 bases spanning the gap. There are 17 residues in the CDR3.

This clone was counted between two and nine times. The CDR3 goes on 3 residues after the read ends, and that part is filled in from the germline J gene. The chain links TRBV2 to TRBJ2-1; 8 bases are a match to TRBD2. The CDR3 is 17 residues long. The J segment lost 9 bases and the V segment lost 1 base, leaving 14 bases of the junction unmatched. Germline V CDR1 and CDR2: SNHLY, FYNNEI. Incomplete CDR3 DNA: TGTGCCAGCAGTGAAGTTTTACTAGCGGCCTTTACAAGTGAG. Translating it yields CASSEVLLAAFTSE. The CDR3 in full is CASSEVLLAAFTSEQFF.

For this clone: Read data end 3 residues before the CDR3 end; the end is taken from the germline J gene. V usage is TRBV7-2 and J usage is TRBJ2-1, with TRBD1 identical over 8 bases. The CDR3 has 14 amino acids. The germline V gene has CDR1 SGHTA and CDR2 FQGNSA. The junction had 6 bases not matched to a gene; V was cut back by 5 bases and J by 6 bases. The CDR3 sequence: CASSRTTGVNEQFF. The covered CDR3 bases are TGTGCCAGCAGCCGTACGACAGGGGTCAATGAG.

In its sample, this clone was seen many times. The sequence runs out 3 residues before the end of the CDR3; the remainder is reconstructed from the germline J gene. The chain recombines TRBV18 with TRBJ1-2; D not resolved. CDR1 and CDR2 (germline): KGHSH, LQKENI. The CDR3 length is 15 residues. Incomplete CDR3 DNA: TGTGCCAGCTCACCAGGATACTTTGGCGGGAGCGGC. Translation: CASSPGYFGGSG. The whole CDR3 protein reads CASSPGYFGGSGYTF. Drawing the rest from reference TRBV18 and TRBJ1-2, the complete variable domain is NAGVMQNPRHLVRRRGQEARLRCSPMKGHSHVYWYRQLPEEGLKFMVYLQKENIIDESGMPKERFSAEFPKEGPSILRIQQVVRGDSAAYFCASSPGYFGGSGYTFGSGTRLTVV.

This clone has ten or more counts. The covered CDR3 bases are TGCAGTGCTAGACTCGGACAGGGGGACACTGAA. Translation gives CSARLGQGDTE. The full-length CDR3 reads as CSARLGQGDTEAFF. The chain couples TRBV20-1 to TRBJ1-1, with 10 bases fitting TRBD1. The missing CDR3 end, 3 residues past where the read stops, is filled in from the germline J gene. This CDR3 has 14 residues. Losses at the gene ends were 2 bases for V and 3 bases for J; bases not matched to a gene: 3. Germline V lookup: CDR1 DFQATT, CDR2 SNEGSKA (reference sequence).